The T cell receptor beta chain described here comes from a study of T cells after yellow fever vaccination. TCRdb used MiXCR to reprocess the 5' RACE reads, holding one entry per CDR3 protein. The table lists around 600,000 distinct CDR3 sequences, 9% to 15% of them singletons. The CDR3 length is 16 residues. The V end was cut by 8 bases, the J end by 7 bases, with 24 bases between. Germline CDR1 and CDR2: LNHDA and SQIVND (reference sequence). Comments on this clonotype: What it recognizes is unknown.

Broader study findings: Weaker in magnitude, the secondary response showed a faster peak on day 5 versus 15.

The sequencing here drew on PBMCs, taken on the day of the yellow fever booster vaccination. This chain joins TRBV19 and TRBJ2-1; the D gene is possibly TRBD1 (6 bases). This TCR derives from a man aged 30 to 45 who received the YFV17D yellow fever vaccine. The CDR3 bases are TGTGCCAGTCTGCCGGCTGGGAAGACAGGTGGGAATGAGCAGTTCTTC. Translating gives CASLPAGKTGGNEQFF.